The rows below give T cell receptor beta chains drawn from one sample of a study of blood T cell repertoires in COVID-19. Assay: immunoSEQ multiplex PCR; the TCRdb copy retains only in-frame clones and omits some. In the table there are approximately 260,000 clones, 80% to 90% of which are singletons. The sequencing input was peripheral blood. The receptors come from a woman aged 40 to 55 who had recovered from COVID-19. CDR3s include the opening cysteine and the closing phenylalanine or tryptophan. D genes are given only for firm matches. For some rows the clone size is stated as once, few or many, or as a class when expanded; others skip it.

D gene: TRBD2; V gene: TRBV11-2; J gene: TRBJ2-5; clone size: NA; CDR3 protein: CASSLRVAGEIETQYF; CDR3 DNA: TGTGCCAGCAGCTTAAGGGTAGCGGGGGAGATCGAGACCCAGTACTTC
D gene: TRBD2; V gene: TRBV7-2; J gene: TRBJ2-5; clone size: NA; CDR3 protein: CASSLVGSGGAQYF; CDR3 DNA: TGTGCCAGCAGCTTAGTCGGTAGCGGGGGGGCCCAGTACTTC
D gene: TRBD2; V gene: TRBV19; J gene: TRBJ2-6; clone size: NA; CDR3 protein: CASSLTGTSSGQANVLTF; CDR3 DNA: TGTGCCAGTAGTCTCACCGGGACTAGTTCTGGGCAGGCCAACGTCCTGACTTTC
D gene: TRBD1; V gene: TRBV7-2; J gene: TRBJ2-3; clone size: NA; CDR3 protein: CASSLESIGQASDTQYF; CDR3 DNA: TGTGCCAGCAGCTTAGAGTCGATTGGACAGGCGTCAGATACGCAGTATTTT
D gene: TRBD2; V gene: TRBV11-2; J gene: TRBJ2-3; clone size: NA; CDR3 protein: CASSYSGSSTDTQYF; CDR3 DNA: TGTGCCAGCAGCTATAGCGGGAGTTCGACAGATACGCAGTATTTT
D gene: TRBD1; V gene: TRBV5-1; J gene: TRBJ2-7; clone size: NA; CDR3 protein: CASSGGQGLYEQYF; CDR3 DNA: TGCGCCAGCAGCGGAGGACAGGGGCTCTACGAGCAGTACTTC
D gene: NA; V gene: TRBV20-1; J gene: TRBJ2-3; clone size: once; CDR3 protein: CSASFQGPDTQYF; CDR3 DNA: TGCAGTGCTAGTTTCCAGGGGCCAGATACGCAGTATTTT
D gene: NA; V gene: TRBV27; J gene: TRBJ1-1; clone size: NA; CDR3 protein: CASSFYGAEAFF; CDR3 DNA: TGTGCCAGCAGTTTCTACGGAGCTGAAGCTTTCTTT
D gene: NA; V gene: TRBV24-1; J gene: TRBJ2-2; clone size: NA; CDR3 protein: CATSALPSGPGFGELFF; CDR3 DNA: TGTGCCACCAGTGCCCTCCCTAGTGGCCCTGGTTTCGGGGAGCTGTTTTTT
D gene: NA; V gene: TRBV30; J gene: TRBJ1-2; clone size: NA; CDR3 protein: CAWIGANYGYTF; CDR3 DNA: TGTGCCTGGATAGGAGCTAACTATGGCTACACCTTC
D gene: TRBD2; V gene: TRBV9; J gene: TRBJ2-5; clone size: NA; CDR3 protein: CASSVGLAVETQYF; CDR3 DNA: TGTGCCAGCAGCGTAGGACTAGCGGTTGAGACCCAGTACTTC
D gene: NA; V gene: TRBV7-9; J gene: TRBJ2-2; clone size: NA; CDR3 protein: CASIPGQPTGELFF; CDR3 DNA: TGTGCCAGCATCCCCGGACAGCCCACCGGGGAGCTGTTTTTT
D gene: NA; V gene: TRBV6-5; J gene: TRBJ2-5; clone size: NA; CDR3 protein: CASRSVETQYF; CDR3 DNA: TGTGCCAGCAGGTCCGTAGAGACCCAGTACTTC
D gene: TRBD1; V gene: TRBV6-5; J gene: TRBJ1-1; clone size: NA; CDR3 protein: CASSYSTGGASTEAFF; CDR3 DNA: TGTGCCAGCAGTTACTCAACAGGGGGCGCAAGCACTGAAGCTTTCTTT
D gene: NA; V gene: TRBV4-3; J gene: TRBJ2-1; clone size: NA; CDR3 protein: CASSQDWSSLGDNEQFF; CDR3 DNA: TGCGCCAGCAGCCAAGATTGGTCTAGTCTAGGGGACAATGAGCAGTTCTTC
D gene: NA; V gene: TRBV10-3; J gene: TRBJ2-5; clone size: NA; CDR3 protein: CAIRGHPTEQETQYF; CDR3 DNA: TGTGCCATCAGAGGACACCCGACAGAACAAGAGACCCAGTACTTC
D gene: NA; V gene: TRBV6-2/TRBV6-3; J gene: TRBJ2-3; clone size: NA; CDR3 protein: CASSYKLAGRGTDTQYF; CDR3 DNA: TGTGCCAGCAGTTACAAGTTAGCCGGGAGAGGCACAGATACGCAGTATTTT
D gene: NA; V gene: TRBV24-1; J gene: TRBJ2-6; clone size: NA; CDR3 protein: CATSATGANVLTF; CDR3 DNA: TGTGCCACCAGCGCGACTGGGGCCAACGTCCTGACTTTC
D gene: NA; V gene: TRBV5-4; J gene: TRBJ2-2; clone size: once; CDR3 protein: CASSLRESGELFF; CDR3 DNA: TGTGCCAGCAGCTTGCGGGAGTCCGGGGAGCTGTTTTTT
D gene: TRBD2; V gene: TRBV19; J gene: TRBJ2-1; clone size: NA; CDR3 protein: CASSSSRGGREYNEQFF; CDR3 DNA: TGTGCCAGTAGTAGCTCCCGCGGGGGGCGGGAATACAATGAGCAGTTCTTC
D gene: NA; V gene: TRBV6-5; J gene: TRBJ1-1; clone size: NA; CDR3 protein: CASSSRHTEAFF; CDR3 DNA: TGTGCCAGCAGCTCCAGGCATACTGAAGCTTTCTTT
D gene: TRBD1; V gene: TRBV29-1; J gene: TRBJ2-3; clone size: NA; CDR3 protein: CSVGTGPDTQYF; CDR3 DNA: TGCAGCGTTGGGACAGGGCCAGATACGCAGTATTTT
D gene: NA; V gene: TRBV14; J gene: TRBJ1-1; clone size: NA; CDR3 protein: CASSKSQGTEAFF; CDR3 DNA: TGTGCCAGCAGTAAGAGCCAGGGCACTGAAGCTTTCTTT
D gene: TRBD2; V gene: TRBV29-1; J gene: TRBJ2-5; clone size: NA; CDR3 protein: CSVDGTRRETQYF; CDR3 DNA: TGCAGCGTTGATGGGACTAGAAGAGAGACCCAGTACTTC
D gene: NA; V gene: TRBV15; J gene: TRBJ1-5; clone size: NA; CDR3 protein: CATSRGQGHQPQHF; CDR3 DNA: TGTGCCACCAGCAGAGGGCAGGGTCATCAGCCCCAGCATTTT
D gene: TRBD1; V gene: TRBV2; J gene: TRBJ1-6; clone size: NA; CDR3 protein: CASRGTEDSPLHF; CDR3 DNA: TGTGCCAGCAGAGGGACAGAGGATTCACCCCTCCACTTT
D gene: NA; V gene: TRBV19; J gene: TRBJ2-1; clone size: NA; CDR3 protein: CASSSRWLGPTSWEQFF; CDR3 DNA: TGTGCCAGTAGTAGCAGGTGGTTGGGGCCTACGTCTTGGGAGCAGTTCTTC
D gene: NA; V gene: TRBV27; J gene: TRBJ2-4; clone size: NA; CDR3 protein: CASSLLDWGDAKNIQYF; CDR3 DNA: TGTGCCAGCAGTTTACTAGATTGGGGCGACGCCAAAAACATTCAGTACTTC
D gene: TRBD2; V gene: TRBV29-1; J gene: TRBJ2-5; clone size: NA; CDR3 protein: CSVHTSGLETQYF; CDR3 DNA: TGCAGCGTCCACACTAGCGGGCTGGAGACCCAGTACTTC
D gene: NA; V gene: TRBV19; J gene: TRBJ2-1; clone size: NA; CDR3 protein: CASSSQTSSYNEQFF; CDR3 DNA: TGTGCCAGTAGTTCCCAGACAAGCTCCTACAATGAGCAGTTCTTC
D gene: NA; V gene: TRBV27; J gene: TRBJ2-3; clone size: NA; CDR3 protein: CASSLGGITDTQYF; CDR3 DNA: TGTGCCAGCAGTTTAGGAGGAATCACAGATACGCAGTATTTT
D gene: NA; V gene: TRBV11-3; J gene: TRBJ1-3; clone size: NA; CDR3 protein: CASSLDRPRGTDTIYF; CDR3 DNA: TGTGCCAGCAGCTTAGATCGGCCCAGGGGTACGGACACCATATATTTT
D gene: TRBD1; V gene: TRBV5-1; J gene: TRBJ2-5; clone size: NA; CDR3 protein: CASSLGQGGSQETQYF; CDR3 DNA: TGCGCCAGCAGCTTAGGACAGGGGGGGTCCCAAGAGACCCAGTACTTC
D gene: NA; V gene: TRBV15; J gene: TRBJ1-1; clone size: NA; CDR3 protein: CATSRNRDPNTEAFF; CDR3 DNA: TGTGCCACCAGCAGAAACAGGGACCCGAACACTGAAGCTTTCTTT
D gene: TRBD2; V gene: TRBV3-1/TRBV3-2; J gene: TRBJ2-2; clone size: few; CDR3 protein: CASSPNRGISGGPGTGELFF; CDR3 DNA: TGTGCCAGCAGCCCGAACAGAGGGATTAGCGGGGGGCCAGGCACCGGGGAGCTGTTTTTT
D gene: NA; V gene: TRBV12-3/TRBV12-4; J gene: TRBJ2-1; clone size: NA; CDR3 protein: CASSLAFEQFF; CDR3 DNA: TGTGCCAGCAGTTTAGCCTTTGAGCAGTTCTTC
D gene: NA; V gene: TRBV18; J gene: TRBJ1-1; clone size: NA; CDR3 protein: CASSQGNTEAFF; CDR3 DNA: TGTGCCAGCTCCCAGGGGAACACTGAAGCTTTCTTT
D gene: NA; V gene: TRBV27; J gene: TRBJ2-2; clone size: NA; CDR3 protein: CASSSHRGTGELFF; CDR3 DNA: TGTGCCAGCAGTTCCCACCGAGGGACCGGGGAGCTGTTTTTT
D gene: NA; V gene: TRBV28; J gene: TRBJ1-2; clone size: NA; CDR3 protein: CAIKDTQANYGYTF; CDR3 DNA: TGTGCCATCAAGGACACACAAGCTAACTATGGCTACACCTTC
D gene: TRBD2; V gene: TRBV9; J gene: TRBJ2-7; clone size: NA; CDR3 protein: CASSDGGESSYEQYF; CDR3 DNA: TGTGCCAGCAGCGATGGGGGGGAGAGCTCCTACGAGCAGTACTTC
D gene: NA; V gene: TRBV18; J gene: TRBJ2-3; clone size: once; CDR3 protein: CASSPGRRDTQYF; CDR3 DNA: TGTGCCAGCTCACCAGGCCGCCGAGATACGCAGTATTTT
D gene: TRBD2; V gene: TRBV28; J gene: TRBJ2-7; clone size: NA; CDR3 protein: CASTDRAGGPLHEQYF; CDR3 DNA: TGTGCCAGCACCGACCGAGCGGGGGGGCCTCTGCACGAGCAGTACTTC
D gene: TRBD1; V gene: TRBV9; J gene: TRBJ1-4; clone size: NA; CDR3 protein: CASSVETGLNEKLFF; CDR3 DNA: TGTGCCAGCAGCGTAGAGACAGGGCTAAATGAAAAACTGTTTTTT
D gene: TRBD1; V gene: TRBV2; J gene: TRBJ2-6; clone size: NA; CDR3 protein: CASSDLGQGADSGANVLTF; CDR3 DNA: TGTGCCAGCAGTGACTTGGGACAGGGGGCAGACTCTGGGGCCAACGTCCTGACTTTC
D gene: NA; V gene: TRBV7-2; J gene: TRBJ1-6; clone size: NA; CDR3 protein: CASSLEFFSPLHF; CDR3 DNA: TGTGCCAGCAGCTTAGAATTCTTCTCGCCCCTCCACTTT
D gene: NA; V gene: TRBV2; J gene: TRBJ1-1; clone size: once; CDR3 protein: CASLQETGGEAFF; CDR3 DNA: TGTGCCAGCTTACAGGAGACCGGGGGTGAAGCTTTCTTT
D gene: TRBD1; V gene: TRBV10-3; J gene: TRBJ1-1; clone size: NA; CDR3 protein: CAISGTGSTEAFF; CDR3 DNA: TGTGCCATCAGTGGGACAGGCAGCACTGAAGCTTTCTTT
D gene: TRBD1; V gene: TRBV18; J gene: TRBJ1-2; clone size: NA; CDR3 protein: CASSPGQGGGYTF; CDR3 DNA: TGTGCCAGCTCACCCGGACAGGGTGGAGGCTACACCTTC
D gene: TRBD1; V gene: TRBV6-5; J gene: TRBJ1-2; clone size: NA; CDR3 protein: CASSYRPGGGDGYTF; CDR3 DNA: TGTGCCAGCAGTTACAGGCCAGGGGGTGGCGATGGCTACACCTTC
D gene: NA; V gene: TRBV3-1/TRBV3-2; J gene: TRBJ1-2; clone size: NA; CDR3 protein: CASSQVTANYGYTF; CDR3 DNA: TGTGCCAGCAGCCAAGTTACAGCTAACTATGGCTACACCTTC
D gene: TRBD2; V gene: TRBV6-7; J gene: TRBJ2-1; clone size: NA; CDR3 protein: CASSGTSGPYNEQFF; CDR3 DNA: TGTGCCAGCAGCGGTACTAGCGGACCTTACAATGAGCAGTTCTTC
D gene: TRBD1; V gene: TRBV28; J gene: TRBJ2-3; clone size: NA; CDR3 protein: CASSGRDRGTDTQYF; CDR3 DNA: TGTGCCAGCAGTGGCCGGGACAGAGGCACAGATACGCAGTATTTT
D gene: TRBD2; V gene: TRBV30; J gene: TRBJ2-5; clone size: NA; CDR3 protein: CAWSVSAGGVTQYF; CDR3 DNA: TGTGCCTGGAGTGTATCAGCGGGAGGGGTGACCCAGTACTTC
D gene: NA; V gene: TRBV30; J gene: TRBJ2-3; clone size: once; CDR3 protein: CAWSVERGGTDTQYF; CDR3 DNA: TGTGCCTGGAGTGTAGAACGGGGTGGAACAGATACGCAGTATTTT
D gene: TRBD2; V gene: TRBV5-4; J gene: TRBJ2-1; clone size: many; CDR3 protein: CASRDLAGTHNEQFF; CDR3 DNA: TGTGCCAGCAGAGACCTAGCGGGAACCCACAATGAGCAGTTCTTC
D gene: TRBD2; V gene: TRBV3-1/TRBV3-2; J gene: TRBJ2-2; clone size: NA; CDR3 protein: CASSLRAGGTGELFF; CDR3 DNA: TGTGCCAGCAGCCTACGGGCGGGGGGAACCGGGGAGCTGTTTTTT